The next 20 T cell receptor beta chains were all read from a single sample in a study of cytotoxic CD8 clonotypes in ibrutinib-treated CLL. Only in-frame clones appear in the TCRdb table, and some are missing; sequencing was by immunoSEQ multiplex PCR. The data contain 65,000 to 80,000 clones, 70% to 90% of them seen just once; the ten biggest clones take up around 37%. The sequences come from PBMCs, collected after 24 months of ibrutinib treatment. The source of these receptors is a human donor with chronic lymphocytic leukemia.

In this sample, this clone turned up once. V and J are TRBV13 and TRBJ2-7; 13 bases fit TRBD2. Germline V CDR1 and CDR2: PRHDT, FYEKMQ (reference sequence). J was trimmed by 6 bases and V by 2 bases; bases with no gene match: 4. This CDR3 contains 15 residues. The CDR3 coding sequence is TGTGCCAGCAGCTTAACGACTAGCGGGAGGAGCGAGCAGTACTTC. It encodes CASSLTTSGRSEQYF.

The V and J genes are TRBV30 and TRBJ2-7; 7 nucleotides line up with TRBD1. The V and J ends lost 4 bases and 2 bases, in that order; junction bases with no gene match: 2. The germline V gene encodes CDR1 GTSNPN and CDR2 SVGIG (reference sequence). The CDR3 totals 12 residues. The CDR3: CAWTGGAYEQYF. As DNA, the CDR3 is TGTGCCTGGACAGGGGGAGCCTACGAGCAGTACTTC. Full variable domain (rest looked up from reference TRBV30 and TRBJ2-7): SQTIHQWPATLVQPVGSPLSLECTVEGTSNPNLYWYRQAAGRGLQLLFYSVGIGQISSEVPQNLSASRPQDRQFILSSKKLLLSDSGFYLCAWTGGAYEQYFGPGTRLTVT.

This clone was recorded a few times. In DNA, the CDR3 is TGTGCCAGCAGTTGGGCGTCGGGGCTGTTTTTT. It specifies CASSWASGLFF. V and J are TRBV2 and TRBJ1-4; D is unresolved. Trimming cost V 5 bases and J 14 bases, with 12 bases left between them. The germline V gene has CDR1 SNHLY and CDR2 FYNNEI. This CDR3 contains 11 residues.

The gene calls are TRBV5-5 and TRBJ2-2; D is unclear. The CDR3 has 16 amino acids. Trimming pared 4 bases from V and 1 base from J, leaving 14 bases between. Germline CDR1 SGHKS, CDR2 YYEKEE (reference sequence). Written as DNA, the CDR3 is TGTGCCAGCAGCCCATGGGCAGACTTGAACACCGGGGAGCTGTTTTTT. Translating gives CASSPWADLNTGELFF.

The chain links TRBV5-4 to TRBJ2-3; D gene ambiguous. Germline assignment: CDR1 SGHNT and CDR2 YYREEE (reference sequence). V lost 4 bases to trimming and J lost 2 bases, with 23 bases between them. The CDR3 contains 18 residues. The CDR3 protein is CASSRGVTSPGLTDTQYF. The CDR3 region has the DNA TGTGCCAGCAGCCGAGGAGTGACTTCCCCTGGGCTCACAGATACGCAGTATTTT.

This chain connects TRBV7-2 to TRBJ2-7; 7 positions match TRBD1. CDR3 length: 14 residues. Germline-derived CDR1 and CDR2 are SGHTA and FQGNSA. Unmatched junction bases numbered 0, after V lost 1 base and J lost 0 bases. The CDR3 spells CASSLDRGSYEQYF. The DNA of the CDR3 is TGTGCCAGCAGCTTAGACAGGGGCTCCTACGAGCAGTACTTC.

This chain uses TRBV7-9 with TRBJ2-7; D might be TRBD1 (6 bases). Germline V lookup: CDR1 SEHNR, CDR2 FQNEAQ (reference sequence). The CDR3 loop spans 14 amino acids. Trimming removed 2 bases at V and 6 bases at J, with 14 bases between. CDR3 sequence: CASSLMQGFSEQYF. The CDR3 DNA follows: TGTGCCAGCAGCTTAATGCAGGGGTTTTCCGAGCAGTACTTC. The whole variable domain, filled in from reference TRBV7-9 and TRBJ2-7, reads DTGVSQNPRHKITKRGQNVTFRCDPISEHNRLYWYRQTLGQGPEFLTYFQNEAQLEKSRLLSDRFSAERPKGSFSTLEIQRTEQGDSAMYLCASSLMQGFSEQYFGPGTRLTVT.

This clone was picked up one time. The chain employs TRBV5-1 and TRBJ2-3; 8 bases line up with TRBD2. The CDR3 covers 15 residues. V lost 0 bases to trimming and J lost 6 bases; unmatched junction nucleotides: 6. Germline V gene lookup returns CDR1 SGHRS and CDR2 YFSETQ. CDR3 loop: CASSLVGQRGDTQYF. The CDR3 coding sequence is TGCGCCAGCAGCTTGGTGGGGCAGCGGGGGGATACGCAGTATTTT.

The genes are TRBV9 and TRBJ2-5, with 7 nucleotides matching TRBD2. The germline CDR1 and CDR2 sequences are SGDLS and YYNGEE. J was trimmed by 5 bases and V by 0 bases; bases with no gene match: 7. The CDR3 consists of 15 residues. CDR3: CASSVDPAGLETQYF. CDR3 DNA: TGTGCCAGCAGCGTAGATCCAGCGGGACTGGAGACCCAGTACTTC.

The CDR3 here is CASSSGDRNTGELFF. CDR3 coding DNA: TGCGCCAGCAGCTCGGGAGACCGCAATACCGGGGAGCTGTTTTTT. The chain has TRBV5-1 and TRBJ2-2; maybe TRBD2 (6 bases). The CDR3 is 15 residues long. Trimming took off 3 bases at V and 5 bases at J, with 14 bases between the two ends. Germline V gene data show CDR1 as SGHRS and CDR2 as YFSETQ.

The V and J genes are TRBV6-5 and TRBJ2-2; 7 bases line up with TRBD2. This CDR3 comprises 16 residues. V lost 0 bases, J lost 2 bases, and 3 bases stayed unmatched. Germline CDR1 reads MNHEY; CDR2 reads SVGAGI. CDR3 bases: TGTGCCAGCAGTTACTCACGCGGGAGAAACACCGGGGAGCTGTTTTTT. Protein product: CASSYSRGRNTGELFF.

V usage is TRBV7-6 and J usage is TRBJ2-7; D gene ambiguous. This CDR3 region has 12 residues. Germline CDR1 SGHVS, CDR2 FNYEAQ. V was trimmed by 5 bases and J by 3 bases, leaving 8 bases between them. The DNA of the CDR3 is TGTGCCAGCAGCCACAACAACTACGAGCAGTACTTC. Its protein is CASSHNNYEQYF. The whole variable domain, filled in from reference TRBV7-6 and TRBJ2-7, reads GAGVSQSPRYKVTKRGQDVALRCDPISGHVSLYWYRQALGQGPEFLTYFNYEAQQDKSGLPNDRFSAERPEGSISTLTIQRTEQRDSAMYRCASSHNNYEQYFGPGTRLTVT.

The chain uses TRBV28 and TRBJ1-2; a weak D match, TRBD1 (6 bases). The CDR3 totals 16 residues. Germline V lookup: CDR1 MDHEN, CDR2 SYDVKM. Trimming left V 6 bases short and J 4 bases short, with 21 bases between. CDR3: CASRFPVTGAFYGYTF. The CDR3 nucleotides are TGTGCCAGCAGATTCCCGGTGACGGGGGCATTCTATGGCTACACCTTC.

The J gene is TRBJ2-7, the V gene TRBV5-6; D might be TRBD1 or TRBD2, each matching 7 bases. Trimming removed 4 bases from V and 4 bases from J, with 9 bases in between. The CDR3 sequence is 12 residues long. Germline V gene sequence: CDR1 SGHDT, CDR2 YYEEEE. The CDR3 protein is CASSQGGYEQYF. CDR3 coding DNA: TGTGCCAGCAGCCAGGGGGGGTACGAGCAGTACTTC.

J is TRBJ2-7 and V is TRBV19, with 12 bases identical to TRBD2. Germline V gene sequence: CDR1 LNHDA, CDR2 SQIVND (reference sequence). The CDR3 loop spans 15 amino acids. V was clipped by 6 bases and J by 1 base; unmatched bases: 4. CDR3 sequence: CASRAGLAGSYEQYF. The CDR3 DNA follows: TGTGCCAGTAGAGCGGGACTAGCGGGTTCCTACGAGCAGTACTTC.

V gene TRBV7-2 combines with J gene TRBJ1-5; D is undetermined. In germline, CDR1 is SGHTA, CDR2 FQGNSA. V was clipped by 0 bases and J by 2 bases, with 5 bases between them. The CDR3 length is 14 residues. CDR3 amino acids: CASSLAPGNQPQHF. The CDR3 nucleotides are TGTGCCAGCAGCTTAGCTCCCGGCAATCAGCCCCAGCATTTT.

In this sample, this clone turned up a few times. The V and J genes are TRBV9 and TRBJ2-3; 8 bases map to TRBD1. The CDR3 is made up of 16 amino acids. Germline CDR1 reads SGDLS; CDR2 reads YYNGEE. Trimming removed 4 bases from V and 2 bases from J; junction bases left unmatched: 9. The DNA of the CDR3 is TGTGCCAGCAGCCCTACAGGGGGTACGACCACAGATACGCAGTATTTT. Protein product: CASSPTGGTTTDTQYF. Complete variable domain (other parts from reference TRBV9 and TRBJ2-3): DSGVTQTPKHLITATGQRVTLRCSPRSGDLSVYWYQQSLDQGLQFLIQYYNGEERAKGNILERFSAQQFPDLHSELNLSSLELGDSALYFCASSPTGGTTTDTQYFGPGTRLTVL.

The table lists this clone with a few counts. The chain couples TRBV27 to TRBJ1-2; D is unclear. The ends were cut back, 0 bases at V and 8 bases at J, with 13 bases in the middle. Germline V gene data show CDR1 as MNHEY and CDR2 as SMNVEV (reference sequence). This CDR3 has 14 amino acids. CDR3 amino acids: CASSLSTHLEGYTF. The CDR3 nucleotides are TGTGCCAGCAGTTTATCGACTCACCTGGAAGGCTACACCTTC.

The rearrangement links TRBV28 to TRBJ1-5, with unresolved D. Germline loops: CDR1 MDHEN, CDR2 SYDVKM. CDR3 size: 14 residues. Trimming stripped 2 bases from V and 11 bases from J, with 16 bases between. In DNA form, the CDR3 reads TGTGCCAGCAGTTTAGATCGTGGGTCATGGTCCCAGCATTTT. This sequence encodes CASSLDRGSWSQHF.

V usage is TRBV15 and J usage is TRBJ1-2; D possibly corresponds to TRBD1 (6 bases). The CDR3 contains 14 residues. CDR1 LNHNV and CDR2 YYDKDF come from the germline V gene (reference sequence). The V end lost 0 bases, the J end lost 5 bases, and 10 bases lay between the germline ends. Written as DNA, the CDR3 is TGTGCCACCAGCAGAGATGGGGGCGCGTATGGCTACACCTTC. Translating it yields CATSRDGGAYGYTF.